What follows are 6 T cell receptor beta chains derived from one specimen sequenced in a study of identical twins. TCRdb re-derived calls from the 5' RACE reads in MiXCR, one entry per CDR3 protein. The sample holds 750,000 to 950,000 distinct CDR3 sequences, over 9% seen once. This sample was shared with a second study, whose subject was yellow fever vaccine responses in identical twins.

The specimen sequenced was PBMCs. The receptors shown here come from a woman aged 18-35 years in good health.

The V gene is TRBV28, the J gene TRBJ2-7, with D possibly called TRBD1 or TRBD2 (5 bases each). V was shortened by 2 bases and J by 4 bases, with 21 bases between the two germline ends. This CDR3 spans 17 amino acids. CDR1 MDHEN and CDR2 SYDVKM come from the germline V gene. The CDR3 region is CASSLGAGTVSGYEQYF. CDR3 bases: TGTGCCAGCAGTTTAGGCGCAGGGACCGTGTCGGGTTACGAGCAGTACTTC.

This chain connects TRBV2 to TRBJ2-5, with 9 bases matching TRBD2. CDR1 is SNHLY and CDR2 is FYNNEI in the germline V gene. CDR3 length equals 15 residues. Trimming at V came to 7 bases and at J to 3 bases, leaving 9 bases not matched to a gene. CDR3 protein: CASISTTSGKETQYF. The CDR3 nucleotides are TGTGCCAGCATATCGACGACTAGCGGAAAAGAGACCCAGTACTTC.

This clonotype showed up just a few times. The CDR3 region has the DNA TGCGCCAGCAGCTTGATGGGACTCGAGGATTCACCCCTCCACTTT. Translation: CASSLMGLEDSPLHF. V and J are TRBV5-1 and TRBJ1-6; D is possibly TRBD1 (5 bases). The length of the CDR3 is 15 residues. Per germline, CDR1 SGHRS and CDR2 YFSETQ. V shed 1 base and J shed 8 bases, with 13 bases lying between them.

This clonotype appeared a few times. V is TRBV6-5 and J is TRBJ1-3, with D possibly TRBD1 on 6 matching bases. V lost 4 bases and J lost 3, with 13 bases in between. Germline CDR1 and CDR2: MNHEY and SVGAGI. The CDR3 extends over 15 amino acids. The CDR3 DNA sequence: TGTGCCAGCAGTTCGCGGACAGTTATTGGAAACACCATATATTTT. It specifies CASSSRTVIGNTIYF.

The chain joins TRBV10-3 to TRBJ2-2, with a possible D match to TRBD1 (6 bases). This CDR3 spans 14 amino acids. V shed 5 bases and J shed 7 bases, with 14 bases lying between them. In germline, CDR1 is ENHRY, CDR2 SYGVKD. The CDR3: CAISTQGKGGELFF. The CDR3 DNA is TGTGCCATCAGTACGCAGGGGAAGGGCGGGGAGCTGTTTTTT.

The sample holds a few counts of this clonotype. The rearrangement links TRBV21-1 to TRBJ2-5; TRBD1 reflects the table's D call only, with no check against the DNA. TRBV21-1 is a recognized pseudogene. The CDR3 has 14 amino acids. The CDR3 reads CASITAGGQETQYF. DNA for the CDR3: TGTGCCAGCATTACTGCCGGGGGCCAAGAGACCCAGTACTTC.